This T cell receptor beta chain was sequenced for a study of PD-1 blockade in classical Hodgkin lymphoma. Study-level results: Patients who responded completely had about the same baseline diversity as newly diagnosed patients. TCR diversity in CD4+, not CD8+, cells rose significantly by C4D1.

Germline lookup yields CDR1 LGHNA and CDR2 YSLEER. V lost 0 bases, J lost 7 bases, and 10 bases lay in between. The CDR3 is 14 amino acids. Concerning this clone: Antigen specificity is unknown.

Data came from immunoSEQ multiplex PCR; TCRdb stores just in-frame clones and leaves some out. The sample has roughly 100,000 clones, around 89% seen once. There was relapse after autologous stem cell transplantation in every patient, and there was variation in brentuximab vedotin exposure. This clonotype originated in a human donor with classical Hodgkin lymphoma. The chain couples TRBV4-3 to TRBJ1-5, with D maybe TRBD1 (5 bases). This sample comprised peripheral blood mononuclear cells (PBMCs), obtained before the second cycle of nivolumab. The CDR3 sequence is CASSQDAGRQPQHF. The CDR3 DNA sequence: TGCGCCAGCAGCCAAGACGCAGGGAGGCAGCCCCAGCATTTT.